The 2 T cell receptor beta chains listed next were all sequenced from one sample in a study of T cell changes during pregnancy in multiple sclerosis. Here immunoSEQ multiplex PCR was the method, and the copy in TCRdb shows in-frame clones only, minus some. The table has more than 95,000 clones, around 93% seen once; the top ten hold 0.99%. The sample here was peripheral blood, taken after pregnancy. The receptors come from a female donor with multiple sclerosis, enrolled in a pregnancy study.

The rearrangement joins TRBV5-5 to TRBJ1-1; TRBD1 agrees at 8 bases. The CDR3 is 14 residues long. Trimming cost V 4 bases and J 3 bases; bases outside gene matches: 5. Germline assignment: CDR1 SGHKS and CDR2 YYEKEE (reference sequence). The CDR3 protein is CASSGRQGYTEAFF. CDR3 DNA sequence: TGTGCCAGCAGCGGAAGACAGGGGTACACTGAAGCTTTCTTT.

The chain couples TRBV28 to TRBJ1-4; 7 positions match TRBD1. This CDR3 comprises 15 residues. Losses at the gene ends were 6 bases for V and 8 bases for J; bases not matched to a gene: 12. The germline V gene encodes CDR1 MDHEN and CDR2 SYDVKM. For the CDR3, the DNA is TGTGCCAGCAGACCTACAGGGGTGGGTATCGAAAAACTGTTTTTT. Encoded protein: CASRPTGVGIEKLFF.